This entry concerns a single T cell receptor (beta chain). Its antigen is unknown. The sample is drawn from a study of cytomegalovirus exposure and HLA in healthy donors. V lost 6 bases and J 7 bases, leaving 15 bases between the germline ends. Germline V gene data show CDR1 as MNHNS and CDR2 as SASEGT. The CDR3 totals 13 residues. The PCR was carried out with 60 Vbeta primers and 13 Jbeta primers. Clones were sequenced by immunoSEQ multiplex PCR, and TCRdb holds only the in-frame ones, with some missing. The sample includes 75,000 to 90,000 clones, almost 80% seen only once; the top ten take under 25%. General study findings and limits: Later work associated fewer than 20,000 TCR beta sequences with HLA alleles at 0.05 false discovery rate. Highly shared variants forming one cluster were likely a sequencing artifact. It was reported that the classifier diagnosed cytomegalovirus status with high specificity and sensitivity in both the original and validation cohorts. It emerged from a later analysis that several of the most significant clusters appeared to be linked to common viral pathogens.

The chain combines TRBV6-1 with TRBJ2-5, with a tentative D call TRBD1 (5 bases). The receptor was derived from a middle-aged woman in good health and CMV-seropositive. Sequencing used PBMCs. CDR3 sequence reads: CASRADSLRTQYF. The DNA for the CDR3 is TGTGCCAGCAGGGCAGACAGTTTGAGGACCCAGTACTTC.